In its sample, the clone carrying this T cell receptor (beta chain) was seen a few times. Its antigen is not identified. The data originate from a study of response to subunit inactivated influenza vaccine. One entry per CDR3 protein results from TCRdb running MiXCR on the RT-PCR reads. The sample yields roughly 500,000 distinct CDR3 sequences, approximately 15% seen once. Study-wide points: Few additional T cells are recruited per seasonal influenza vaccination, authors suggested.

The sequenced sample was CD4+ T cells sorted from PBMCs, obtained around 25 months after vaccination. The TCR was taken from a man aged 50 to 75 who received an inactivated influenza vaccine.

The CDR3 protein is CASSLPGLPLHF. CDR3 coding DNA: TGTGCCAGCAGTTTGCCGGGTTTACCCCTCCACTTT. V usage is TRBV28 and J usage is TRBJ1-6; unclear D gene. CDR3 size: 12 residues. Germline lookup yields CDR1 MDHEN and CDR2 SYDVKM. V dropped 3 bases and J dropped 12 bases, with 9 bases sitting between them. The full variable domain, its missing parts supplied by reference TRBV28 and TRBJ1-6, is DVKVTQSSRYLVKRTGEKVFLECVQDMDHENMFWYRQDPGLGLRLIYFSYDVKMKEKGDIPEGYSVSREKKERFSLILESASTNQTSMYLCASSLPGLPLHFGNGTRLTVT.